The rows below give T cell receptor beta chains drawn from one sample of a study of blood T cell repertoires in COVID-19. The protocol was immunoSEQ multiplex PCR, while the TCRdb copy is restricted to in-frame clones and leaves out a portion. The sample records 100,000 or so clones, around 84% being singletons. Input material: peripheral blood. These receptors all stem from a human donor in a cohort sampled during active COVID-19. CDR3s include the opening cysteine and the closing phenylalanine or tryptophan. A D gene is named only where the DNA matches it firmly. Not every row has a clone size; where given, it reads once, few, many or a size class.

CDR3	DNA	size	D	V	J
CASSYADRGIQPQHF	TGTGCCAGCAGTTACGCCGACAGGGGGATTCAGCCCCAGCATTTT	-	TRBD1	TRBV6-7	TRBJ1-5
CASSPPRTNQPQHF	TGTGCCAGTAGCCCCCCCCGGACTAATCAGCCCCAGCATTTT	once	-	TRBV19	TRBJ1-5
CASSLGKGMGTEAFF	TGTGCCAGCAGCTTGGGTAAGGGGATGGGCACTGAAGCTTTCTTT	-	-	TRBV5-4	TRBJ1-1
CASADLAGGPTDTQYF	TGTGCCTCAGCAGATCTAGCGGGAGGGCCCACAGATACGCAGTATTTT	-	TRBD2	TRBV10-3	TRBJ2-3
CASSSTDYEQYF	TGTGCCAGCAGCTCGACAGACTACGAGCAGTACTTC	once	-	TRBV7-8	TRBJ2-7
CASSLLTNQNYGYTF	TGTGCCAGCAGCTTATTAACAAACCAAAACTATGGCTACACCTTC	-	-	TRBV7-8	TRBJ1-2
CASATGSSYNSPLHF	TGTGCCAGCGCAACAGGGAGCTCCTATAATTCACCCCTCCACTTT	-	-	TRBV9	TRBJ1-6
CASSQSTSGFQETQYF	TGCGCCAGCAGCCAGTCGACTAGCGGCTTCCAAGAGACCCAGTACTTC	-	TRBD2	TRBV4-1	TRBJ2-5
CASSQFNSFYEQYF	TGTGCCAGCAGCCAATTTAACAGTTTTTACGAGCAGTACTTC	-	-	TRBV3-1/TRBV3-2	TRBJ2-7
CASSTTAGGNNEQFF	TGTGCCAGCAGTACCACGGCGGGGGGAAACAATGAGCAGTTCTTC	-	TRBD2	TRBV7-9	TRBJ2-1
CSAKAGGWGETQYF	TGCAGCGCAAAAGCGGGGGGCTGGGGAGAGACCCAGTACTTC	-	TRBD2	TRBV29-1	TRBJ2-5
CATFDGTGDTEAFF	TGTGCCACATTTGACGGAACAGGGGACACTGAAGCTTTCTTT	-	TRBD1	TRBV10-3	TRBJ1-1